A selection of T cell receptor beta chains follows, all from one sample in a study of blood T cell repertoires in COVID-19. Generated by immunoSEQ multiplex PCR, the TCRdb table keeps only in-frame clones and is missing some. The sample contains 40,000 or so clones, 85% of which appear only once. The sequenced sample consisted of peripheral blood. Receptor source: a woman aged 70-85 years in a cohort sampled during active COVID-19. CDR3s include the opening cysteine and the closing phenylalanine or tryptophan. The order of the fields is clone size, V gene, J gene, D gene, CDR3 DNA, CDR3 protein. D genes are given only for firm matches. Only part of the rows carry a size: once, few, many, or a class if the clone is expanded.

clone_size: .; v_call: TRBV2; j_call: TRBJ2-1; d_call: TRBD2; cdr3_nt: TGTGCCAGCAGCGGGCCGACTAGCGGGGCGGTAGGCAATGAGCAGTTCTTC; cdr3_aa: CASSGPTSGAVGNEQFF
clone_size: once; v_call: TRBV3-1/TRBV3-2; j_call: TRBJ2-7; d_call: TRBD1; cdr3_nt: TGTGCCAGCAGCCAATGGACAGGGGGCTCCGAGCAGTACTTC; cdr3_aa: CASSQWTGGSEQYF
clone_size: .; v_call: TRBV7-2; j_call: TRBJ2-3; d_call: TRBD1; cdr3_nt: TGTGCCAGCAGCTTAGGAGGGACAGGGTTCACAGATACGCAGTATTTT; cdr3_aa: CASSLGGTGFTDTQYF
clone_size: .; v_call: TRBV29-1; j_call: TRBJ1-1; d_call: TRBD1; cdr3_nt: TGCAGCGTTGAGAAGGGGGCTGTCACTGAAGCTTTCTTT; cdr3_aa: CSVEKGAVTEAFF
clone_size: .; v_call: TRBV7-9; j_call: TRBJ1-2; d_call: .; cdr3_nt: TGTGCCAGCAGCTTCGACACTTTCTATGGCTACACCTTC; cdr3_aa: CASSFDTFYGYTF
clone_size: once; v_call: TRBV3-1/TRBV3-2; j_call: TRBJ2-1; d_call: TRBD2; cdr3_nt: TGTGCCAGCAGCAGACTAGCGGGAGGTCGGTGGGACAATGAGCAGTTCTTC; cdr3_aa: CASSRLAGGRWDNEQFF
clone_size: .; v_call: TRBV27; j_call: TRBJ2-5; d_call: .; cdr3_nt: TGTGCCAGCAGTTTTCGGCGGGAAGAGACCCAGTACTTC; cdr3_aa: CASSFRREETQYF
clone_size: .; v_call: TRBV30; j_call: TRBJ2-3; d_call: .; cdr3_nt: TGTGCCTGGAGTGTACGAGGGGGAACAAATACGCAGTATTTT; cdr3_aa: CAWSVRGGTNTQYF
clone_size: .; v_call: TRBV19; j_call: TRBJ1-4; d_call: TRBD1; cdr3_nt: TGTGCCAGTAGTTTCTACAGGGGGCAGGATGAAAAACTGTTTTTT; cdr3_aa: CASSFYRGQDEKLFF
clone_size: .; v_call: TRBV28; j_call: TRBJ1-5; d_call: .; cdr3_nt: TGTGCCAGCAGTCTCCTCAGGGCCCGGAGCAATCAGCCCCAGCATTTT; cdr3_aa: CASSLLRARSNQPQHF
clone_size: .; v_call: TRBV6-5; j_call: TRBJ1-2; d_call: .; cdr3_nt: TGTGCCAGCAGTTACTCGAGAGGAGGAGGCGGCTACACCTTC; cdr3_aa: CASSYSRGGGGYTF
clone_size: .; v_call: TRBV27; j_call: TRBJ1-2; d_call: .; cdr3_nt: TGTGCCAGCAGTTTATCGGCGCGGTCCACAAATAACTATGGCTACACCTTC; cdr3_aa: CASSLSARSTNNYGYTF
clone_size: .; v_call: TRBV9; j_call: TRBJ2-1; d_call: .; cdr3_nt: TGTGCCAGCAGCGTAGGTCAGGGGCTTCTCCCATACAATGAGCAGTTCTTC; cdr3_aa: CASSVGQGLLPYNEQFF
clone_size: .; v_call: TRBV10-3; j_call: TRBJ2-1; d_call: .; cdr3_nt: TGTGCCATCAGTGAGCCGCCTAACTACAATGAGCAGTTCTTC; cdr3_aa: CAISEPPNYNEQFF
clone_size: .; v_call: TRBV7-8; j_call: TRBJ2-1; d_call: .; cdr3_nt: TGTGCCAGCAGCTTAGACAGGATTGGTTACAATGAGCAGTTCTTC; cdr3_aa: CASSLDRIGYNEQFF
clone_size: .; v_call: TRBV28; j_call: TRBJ2-7; d_call: TRBD1; cdr3_nt: TGTGCCAGCAGTCTACCGGGACAGGGGCCCATCGAGCAGTACTTC; cdr3_aa: CASSLPGQGPIEQYF
clone_size: .; v_call: TRBV9; j_call: TRBJ2-7; d_call: .; cdr3_nt: TGTGCCAGCAGCCCACTCTCCCGGACAGCTAATTACTACGAGCAGTACTTC; cdr3_aa: CASSPLSRTANYYEQYF